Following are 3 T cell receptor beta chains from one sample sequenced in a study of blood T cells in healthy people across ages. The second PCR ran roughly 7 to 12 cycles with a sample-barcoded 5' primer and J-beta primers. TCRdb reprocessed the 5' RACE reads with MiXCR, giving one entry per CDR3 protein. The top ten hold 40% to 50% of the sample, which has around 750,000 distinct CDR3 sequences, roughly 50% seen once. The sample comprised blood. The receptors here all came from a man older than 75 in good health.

The CDR3 loop is CASSLIGTSGRFSYNEQFF. CDR3 nucleotides: TGTGCCAGCAGCTTAATTGGGACTAGCGGGAGGTTCTCCTACAATGAGCAGTTCTTC. The chain uses TRBV7-3 and TRBJ2-1, with TRBD2 identical over 15 bases. J gave up 0 bases and V 1 base, and 4 bases lay outside the gene matches. The CDR3 runs to 19 residues. Germline V lookup: CDR1 SGHTA, CDR2 FQGTGA.

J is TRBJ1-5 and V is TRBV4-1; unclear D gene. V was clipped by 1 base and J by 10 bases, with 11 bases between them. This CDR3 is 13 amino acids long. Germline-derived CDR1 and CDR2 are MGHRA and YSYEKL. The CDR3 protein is CASSQGSGEPQHF. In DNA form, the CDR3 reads TGCGCCAGCAGCCAAGGGAGCGGGGAACCCCAGCATTTT.

The CDR3 sequence is CATSDRLAGVDSEQYF. The CDR3 nucleotides read TGTGCCACCAGTGACCGACTAGCGGGAGTTGATAGTGAGCAGTACTTC. The chain uses TRBV24-1 and TRBJ2-5; 12 positions match TRBD2. There are 16 residues in the CDR3. Per the germline V gene, CDR1 is KGHDR and CDR2 is SFDVKD. The V segment lost 4 bases and the J segment 11 bases; nucleotides outside the gene matches: 13.